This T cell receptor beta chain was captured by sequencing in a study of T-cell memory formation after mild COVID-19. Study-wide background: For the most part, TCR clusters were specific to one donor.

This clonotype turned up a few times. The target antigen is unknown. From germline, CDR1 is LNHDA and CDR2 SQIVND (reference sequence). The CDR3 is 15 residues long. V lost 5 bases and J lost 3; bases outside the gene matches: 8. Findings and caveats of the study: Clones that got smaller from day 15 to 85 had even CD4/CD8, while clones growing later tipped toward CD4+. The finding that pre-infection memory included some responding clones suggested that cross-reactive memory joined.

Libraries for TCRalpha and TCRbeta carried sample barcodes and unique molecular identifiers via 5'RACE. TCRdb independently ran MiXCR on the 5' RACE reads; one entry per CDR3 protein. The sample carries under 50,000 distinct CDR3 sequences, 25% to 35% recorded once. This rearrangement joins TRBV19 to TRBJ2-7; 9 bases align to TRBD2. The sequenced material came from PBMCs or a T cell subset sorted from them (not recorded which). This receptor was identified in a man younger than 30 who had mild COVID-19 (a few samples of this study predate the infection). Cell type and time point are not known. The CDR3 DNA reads TGTGCCAGTAGTTCGCCTCTAGCGGGGAACTACGAGCAGTACTTC. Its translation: CASSSPLAGNYEQYF.